This T cell receptor (beta chain) appears in the sequencing data of a study of T-cell reconstitution after alpha-beta-depleted transplantation in children. TCRbeta library preparation incorporated unique molecular identifiers. TCRdb called the PCR reads again in MiXCR, with one record for every CDR3 protein. The sample carries some 220,000 distinct CDR3 sequences, about 9.5% recorded once. Germline CDR1 and CDR2: SGHTA and FQGNSA. This CDR3 comprises 11 residues. Trimming took off 5 bases at V and 8 bases at J, with 9 bases between the two ends. Sequenced here: PBMCs from the stem cell graft donor, sampled from the stem cell graft. The source of this sequence is a human donor who donated a stem cell graft to a child with acute lymphoblastic leukemia. This chain connects TRBV7-2 to TRBJ1-1; D possibly corresponds to TRBD1 (5 bases). The CDR3 bases are TGTGCCAGCAGCGGACACCGCGAAGCTTTCTTT. Amino acids: CASSGHREAFF. The full variable domain, with the rest looked up from reference TRBV7-2 and TRBJ1-1, is GAGVSQSPSNKVTEKGKDVELRCDPISGHTALYWYRQSLGQGLEFLIYFQGNSAPDKSGLPSDRFSAERTGGSVSTLTIQRTQQEDSAVYLCASSGHREAFFGQGTRLTVV.